The source of this T cell receptor beta chain is a study of GPR56 and killer-like receptors on CD4 memory cells (dated by TCRdb to the late 2010s). Notes on the research overall: According to the study's proposal, human CD4+ memory T-cell differentiation and cytokine production potential are marked by the progressive acquisition of KLRB1, KLRG1, GPR56 and then KLRF1. The study described its healthy blood donors as age-matched to the liver disease patients, who had a median age of about 70 years.

No count is given, but going by its frequency this clonotype is large (0.1 to 1%). Its antigen is not yet known. The research as a whole found: Clonal frequency was low in the marker-negative population and increased progressively along the proposed pathway, with TCRbeta diversity decreasing accordingly. Rather than covering full repertoires, the diversity and similarity analyses were limited to the 100 most expanded clones in each population. Clones dominating late populations 4 and 5 were also found in early populations 1 and 2, which the authors took as evidence for linear differentiation. Overlap of TCR repertoires was observed especially between the late populations 4 and 5, and partly population 3.

Before TCRbeta sequencing, fluorescence-activated cell sorting was used to enrich five KLR/GPR56-defined CD4+ populations. TCRbeta repertoires of five CD4+ T-cell subsets defined by KLRB1, KLRG1, GPR56 and KLRF1 expression were sequenced to test a linear memory differentiation pathway. TCR-sequenced cells came from peripheral blood of healthy control individuals, reported as five donors in the TCRbeta analysis figure. Heparinized peripheral blood was collected, and every sample was processed within one hour of retrieval. Blood was diluted 1:2 in PBS, and peripheral blood mononuclear cells were then isolated from the diluted blood at room temperature by Biocoll density gradient centrifugation. Before flow sorting, freshly isolated PBMCs underwent magnetic sorting with anti-CD4 MicroBeads to enrich CD4+ T cells. A BD FACSAria II was used to sort CD4+ T cells enriched from PBMCs of healthy donors according to marker expression. For surface staining, the researchers used Miltenyi Biotec antibodies: anti-KLRB1 clone 191B8, anti-KLRF1 clone 4A4.D10 and anti-KLRG1 clone REA261.

These reads were obtained on an Illumina HiSeq 2500. To build sequencing libraries, a previously published PCR protocol was used to amplify the recombined TCRbeta locus. The authors processed their data as follows. Any read whose average quality score fell below 30 was discarded, and IMSEQ was used to process the reads that remained. Clonotypes were defined by Vbeta gene, Jbeta gene and CDR3 amino acid sequence. The Morisita-Horn index, computed on the top 100 expanded clones, was used to quantify repertoire overlap between populations. Renyi diversity profiles calculated on the top 100 expanded clones were used to evaluate clonal diversity. TCRdb reanalyzed the reads, keeping one entry per CDR3 protein sequence and omitting DNA. TCRdb's processing, not the study's, gives the V and J calls here. The sample table on file contains 2,400 or so distinct CDR3 sequences. Approximately 4% of the sample is taken by the ten largest.

This TCR came from a human donor in good health. Sequencing was done on a sample of memory CD4+ T cells from blood.

The encoded CDR3 is CASSFPSGGRGDTQYF. This receptor chain uses TRBV6-1 and TRBJ2-3; there is no DNA to check the TCRdb D call of TRBD2. The germline V gene specifies MNHNS as CDR1 and SASEGT as CDR2. Measured from the cysteine to the phenylalanine, the CDR3 is 16 residues long. The nucleotide record is missing.